The 16 T cell receptor beta chains in this list originate from one sample, sequenced in a study of cytomegalovirus exposure and HLA in healthy donors. The PCR employed 60 Vbeta primers together with 13 Jbeta primers. Libraries were prepared by immunoSEQ multiplex PCR; TCRdb keeps only in-frame clonotypes and omits some of them. Altogether 150,000 to 200,000 clones are present, roughly 87% being singletons, with the ten largest covering about 0.23%. The sample comprised PBMCs. These receptors came from a girl less than two years old in good health and CMV-seronegative.

This rearrangement joins TRBV6-1 to TRBJ2-7; weak D call: TRBD1 (6 bases). The germline V gene encodes CDR1 MNHNS and CDR2 SASEGT. V dropped 6 bases and J dropped 3 bases, with 15 bases sitting between them. The CDR3 is 14 amino acids. The CDR3 nucleotides read TGTGCCAGCAGGTTACAGGGAATACTCTACGAGCAGTACTTC. Its translation is CASRLQGILYEQYF.

This clone was seen only once. The J gene is TRBJ2-1, the V gene TRBV14; maybe TRBD1 (5 bases). Germline CDR1 reads SGHDN; CDR2 reads FVKESK. With 1 base removed from V and 6 bases from J, the gap between germline ends came to 19 bases. The CDR3 covers 17 residues. This chain's CDR3 is CASSQVLAGFVGNEQFF. DNA for the CDR3: TGTGCCAGCAGCCAAGTATTGGCAGGGTTTGTGGGCAATGAGCAGTTCTTC.

The V and J genes are TRBV7-2 and TRBJ2-5; TRBD1 matches at 7 bases. The germline V gene encodes CDR1 SGHTA and CDR2 FQGNSA. The CDR3 sequence is 15 residues long. Trimming cost V 0 bases and J 4 bases; bases outside gene matches: 5. The CDR3 nucleotides are TGTGCCAGCAGCTTAGCAGGGTCAGGGGGAGAGACCCAGTACTTC. It specifies CASSLAGSGGETQYF.

This chain uses TRBV21-1 with TRBJ2-7; the table's D call TRBD1 went unverified against the DNA. TRBV21-1 is a listed pseudogene. The CDR3 loop spans 14 amino acids. CDR3 region: CASSKDGTFMKQYF. CDR3 sequence (DNA): TGTGCCAGCAGCAAAGATGGCACCTTCATGAAGCAGTACTTC.

The chain couples TRBV13 to TRBJ1-1; 7 nucleotides match TRBD1. Losses at the gene ends were 1 base for V and 5 bases for J; bases not matched to a gene: 4. CDR3 length: 14 residues. The germline V gene has CDR1 PRHDT and CDR2 FYEKMQ (reference sequence). The DNA of the CDR3 is TGTGCCAGCAGCTTAGCTCAGGGACAGACTGAAGCTTTCTTT. Translating gives CASSLAQGQTEAFF.

V gene TRBV15 combines with J gene TRBJ2-5; D perhaps matches TRBD2 (6 bases). The germline V gene has CDR1 LNHNV and CDR2 YYDKDF (reference sequence). This CDR3 has 14 amino acids. The V end lost 0 bases, the J end lost 3 bases, and 8 bases lay between the germline ends. The CDR3 here is CATSRDRGKETQYF. The CDR3 DNA reads TGTGCCACCAGCAGAGATCGGGGGAAAGAGACCCAGTACTTC.

This sequence joins TRBV7-9 and TRBJ2-7, with 8 bases lining up with TRBD1. Germline CDR1 is SEHNR and CDR2 is FQNEAQ (reference sequence). Trimming cost V 5 bases and J 5 bases; bases outside gene matches: 5. The CDR3 consists of 13 residues. In DNA, the CDR3 is TGTGCCAGCAGCCCCGGACAGGGCCACGAGCAGTACTTC. Its protein product is CASSPGQGHEQYF. Drawing the rest from reference TRBV7-9 and TRBJ2-7, the complete variable domain is DTGVSQNPRHKITKRGQNVTFRCDPISEHNRLYWYRQTLGQGPEFLTYFQNEAQLEKSRLLSDRFSAERPKGSFSTLEIQRTEQGDSAMYLCASSPGQGHEQYFGPGTRLTVT.

This clone has a single count. At one end, the junction sequence differs from germline, possibly due to a read error. The chain recombines TRBV4-1 with TRBJ2-2; TRBD1 agrees at 7 bases. Per the germline V gene, CDR1 is MGHRA and CDR2 is YSYEKL. The CDR3 has 14 amino acids. The CDR3 spells CASSQYRGTGELFF. The CDR3 DNA reads TGTGCCAGCAGCCAATACAGGGGAACCGGGGAGCTGTTTTTT.

This clone appeared a single time. V and J are TRBV7-9 and TRBJ2-3; D not resolved. The CDR3 is 12 amino acids. Trimming left V 4 bases short and J 6 bases short, with 8 bases between. CDR1 is SEHNR, CDR2 FQNEAQ, per germline (reference sequence). In nucleotides, the CDR3 is TGTGCCAGCAGCTCGAGCGCGGATACGCAGTATTTT. Its translation is CASSSSADTQYF.

The rearrangement links TRBV2 to TRBJ1-6, with TRBD1 matching 8 bases. Looked up from germline, CDR1 is SNHLY and CDR2 is FYNNEI. The trim removed 6 bases at V and 11 bases at J, leaving 9 bases unmatched. The CDR3 has 14 residues. The CDR3 bases are TGTGCCAGCAGGACCGGGACAGGTCTTCCACCCCTCCACTTT. Protein sequence: CASRTGTGLPPLHF.

V and J are TRBV4-2 and TRBJ2-5; D uncertain. The V and J ends lost 0 bases and 4 bases respectively, with 12 bases between them. The CDR3 sequence is 15 residues long. Germline values: CDR1 LGHNA, CDR2 YNFKEQ. The CDR3 reads CASSQDLGRVETQYF. The CDR3 DNA follows: TGTGCCAGCAGCCAAGATCTGGGCAGAGTAGAGACCCAGTACTTC.

This clone occurred once. V is TRBV7-9 and J is TRBJ2-3; D possibly corresponds to TRBD1 (5 bases). V was trimmed by 5 bases and J by 2 bases, leaving 11 bases between them. In germline, CDR1 is SEHNR, CDR2 FQNEAQ (reference sequence). The CDR3 extends over 14 amino acids. Here the CDR3 reads CASSPPDTTDTQYF. The DNA for the CDR3 is TGTGCCAGCAGCCCGCCGGACACCACAGATACGCAGTATTTT.

The genes are TRBV7-3 and TRBJ2-2, with 9 bases matching TRBD1. Germline V gene lookup returns CDR1 SGHTA and CDR2 FQGTGA. This CDR3 contains 15 residues. With V trimmed by 4 bases and J by 1 base, 1 base remained unmatched. The CDR3, as DNA: TGTGCCAGCAGCTCGACAGGGGGGAACACCGGGGAGCTGTTTTTT. The encoded protein is CASSSTGGNTGELFF.

The chain has TRBV5-1 and TRBJ1-2; no clear D gene. CDR1 is SGHRS, CDR2 YFSETQ, per germline. This CDR3 is 17 amino acids long. Trimming cost V 6 bases and J 3 bases, with 24 bases left between them. CDR3 DNA sequence: TGCGCCAGCACCTATTTAAGGGAAGATCGCGGGGACTATGGCTACACCTTC. Its protein product is CASTYLREDRGDYGYTF.

The V call is TRBV29-1, the J call TRBJ2-7; 9 bases are shared with TRBD1. With V trimmed by 6 bases and J by 0 bases, 6 bases remained unmatched. Germline CDR1 reads SQVTM; CDR2 reads ANQGSEA. CDR3 length: 14 amino acids. In DNA form, the CDR3 reads TGCAGCGTGACTGGGACAGGGAGCTCCTACGAGCAGTACTTC. Translated: CSVTGTGSSYEQYF.

This clone occurred once. The rearrangement links TRBV10-3 to TRBJ1-2; 9 bases agree with TRBD1. Germline assignment: CDR1 ENHRY and CDR2 SYGVKD. CDR3 length equals 14 residues. Trimming cost V 3 bases and J 12 bases; bases outside gene matches: 11. The CDR3 DNA reads as TGTGCCATCAGTGACCCCGGGACAGGGCCCCTCGACACCTTC. Translated, it gives CAISDPGTGPLDTF.